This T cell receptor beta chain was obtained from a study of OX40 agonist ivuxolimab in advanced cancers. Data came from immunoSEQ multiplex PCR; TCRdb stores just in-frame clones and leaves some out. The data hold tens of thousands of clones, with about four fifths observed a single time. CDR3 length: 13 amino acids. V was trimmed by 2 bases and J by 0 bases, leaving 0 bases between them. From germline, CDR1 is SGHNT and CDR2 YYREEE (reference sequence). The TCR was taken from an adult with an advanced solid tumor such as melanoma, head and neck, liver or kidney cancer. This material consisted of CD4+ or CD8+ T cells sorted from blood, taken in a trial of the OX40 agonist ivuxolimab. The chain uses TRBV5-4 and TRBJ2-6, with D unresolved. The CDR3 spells CASSFSGANVLTF. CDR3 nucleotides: TGTGCCAGCAGCTTCTCTGGGGCCAACGTCCTGACTTTC.